Listed below are T cell receptor beta chains from one sample, sequenced in a study of CD8 T cells in ankylosing spondylitis. A single record per CDR3 protein comes from TCRdb applying MiXCR to the 5' RACE reads. The sample consists of more than 250,000 distinct CDR3 sequences, approximately 8.2% of them appearing once. Sequencing was performed on blood, either unsorted or a sorted T cell fraction (not recorded which). The receptors shown here come from a male donor with ankylosing spondylitis. CDR3s include the opening cysteine and the closing phenylalanine or tryptophan. The order of the fields is CDR3 length, clone size, J gene, V gene, D gene, CDR3 DNA, CDR3 protein. The D gene is left open where the match is weak. Size values are once, few and many counts, or a class for expanded clones, and some rows have none.

cdr3_length: 14; clone_size: many; j_call: TRBJ2-3; v_call: TRBV5-1; d_call: NA; cdr3_nt: TGCGCCAGCAGCCCAGGACTGACGACAGATACGCAGTATTTT; cdr3_aa: CASSPGLTTDTQYF
cdr3_length: 13; clone_size: NA; j_call: TRBJ1-1; v_call: TRBV29-1; d_call: NA; cdr3_nt: TGCAGCGAGGCGACCCTGGGGGGAACTGAAGCTTTCTTT; cdr3_aa: CSEATLGGTEAFF
cdr3_length: 16; clone_size: NA; j_call: TRBJ2-1; v_call: TRBV16; d_call: NA; cdr3_nt: TGTGCCAGCAGCCCTCTTGAGGGGCCCTCCTACAATGAGCAGTTCTTC; cdr3_aa: CASSPLEGPSYNEQFF
cdr3_length: 15; clone_size: many; j_call: TRBJ1-1; v_call: TRBV7-2; d_call: TRBD1; cdr3_nt: TGTGCCAGCAGCTTAGACGGGACAGGGGACACTGAAGCTTTCTTT; cdr3_aa: CASSLDGTGDTEAFF
cdr3_length: 14; clone_size: NA; j_call: TRBJ2-1; v_call: TRBV7-9; d_call: NA; cdr3_nt: TGTGCCAGCGTCGCGGCAGGGCTCTACAATGAGCAGTTCTTC; cdr3_aa: CASVAAGLYNEQFF
cdr3_length: 13; clone_size: few; j_call: TRBJ2-7; v_call: TRBV29-1; d_call: NA; cdr3_nt: TGCAGCGTTGGAGCCAGCCTGGACTACGAGCAGTACTTC; cdr3_aa: CSVGASLDYEQYF
cdr3_length: 13; clone_size: few; j_call: TRBJ1-4; v_call: TRBV25-1; d_call: TRBD1; cdr3_nt: TGTGCCAGCAGTGCCAGGGGGCTTGAAAAACTGTTTTTT; cdr3_aa: CASSARGLEKLFF
cdr3_length: 17; clone_size: NA; j_call: TRBJ1-1; v_call: TRBV5-6; d_call: NA; cdr3_nt: TGTGCCAGCAGCCCCCTCCGGCAGCCAGCCTGGAACACTGAAGCTTTCTTT; cdr3_aa: CASSPLRQPAWNTEAFF
cdr3_length: 15; clone_size: few; j_call: TRBJ2-5; v_call: TRBV2; d_call: TRBD2; cdr3_nt: TGTGCCAGCAGTGAGCAGACTAGCGGTCAAGAGACCCAGTACTTC; cdr3_aa: CASSEQTSGQETQYF
cdr3_length: 14; clone_size: NA; j_call: TRBJ2-2; v_call: TRBV7-9; d_call: NA; cdr3_nt: TGTGCCAGCAGCTTAAGCCGGGTAGCCGGGGAGCTGTTTTTT; cdr3_aa: CASSLSRVAGELFF
cdr3_length: 17; clone_size: many; j_call: TRBJ2-2; v_call: TRBV5-6; d_call: NA; cdr3_nt: TGTGCCAGCAGCTTGGGGGGCTCGGGATGGAACACCGGGGAGCTGTTTTTT; cdr3_aa: CASSLGGSGWNTGELFF
cdr3_length: 17; clone_size: few; j_call: TRBJ2-1; v_call: TRBV4-1; d_call: TRBD1; cdr3_nt: TGCGCCAGCAGCGAGGCCTCCGGGACAGGACTCTACAATGAGCAGTTCTTC; cdr3_aa: CASSEASGTGLYNEQFF
cdr3_length: 15; clone_size: NA; j_call: TRBJ2-1; v_call: TRBV9; d_call: NA; cdr3_nt: TGTGCCAGCAGCCCTAAGACTCGGGCGGACAATGAGCAGTTCTTC; cdr3_aa: CASSPKTRADNEQFF
cdr3_length: 14; clone_size: NA; j_call: TRBJ2-7; v_call: TRBV10-3; d_call: TRBD2; cdr3_nt: TGTGCCATCAGTGAGCGAGCGGGAGGGGGCGAGCAGTACTTC; cdr3_aa: CAISERAGGGEQYF
cdr3_length: 15; clone_size: many; j_call: TRBJ1-1; v_call: TRBV7-6; d_call: NA; cdr3_nt: TGTGCCAGCAGCTTAGGGACATTACTGAACACTGAAGCTTTCTTT; cdr3_aa: CASSLGTLLNTEAFF
cdr3_length: 14; clone_size: many; j_call: TRBJ2-1; v_call: TRBV20-1; d_call: TRBD2; cdr3_nt: TGCAGTGCTAGAACTCCCGCGGGAGCTGCTGAGCAGTTCTTC; cdr3_aa: CSARTPAGAAEQFF
cdr3_length: 13; clone_size: NA; j_call: TRBJ2-5; v_call: TRBV14; d_call: NA; cdr3_nt: TGTGCCAGCAAGGCCGGTGGCGTAGGGACCCAGTACTTC; cdr3_aa: CASKAGGVGTQYF
cdr3_length: 15; clone_size: few; j_call: TRBJ1-3; v_call: TRBV5-1; d_call: NA; cdr3_nt: TGCGCCAGCAGCTTGGACGGAGACTCTGGAAACACCATATATTTT; cdr3_aa: CASSLDGDSGNTIYF
cdr3_length: 15; clone_size: few; j_call: TRBJ2-7; v_call: TRBV20-1; d_call: NA; cdr3_nt: TGCAGTGCTAGAAGGGGGGAGCGGGCTGTCGTGGAGCAGTACTTC; cdr3_aa: CSARRGERAVVEQYF
cdr3_length: 15; clone_size: NA; j_call: TRBJ1-5; v_call: TRBV7-2; d_call: NA; cdr3_nt: TGTGCCAGCAGCTTTAGTTCTAAAAGCAATCAGCCCCAGCATTTT; cdr3_aa: CASSFSSKSNQPQHF
cdr3_length: 18; clone_size: NA; j_call: TRBJ1-4; v_call: TRBV4-2; d_call: NA; cdr3_nt: TGTGCCAGCAGCCAAGATCGGCGGGCCCATGTAGATAATGAAAAACTGTTTTTT; cdr3_aa: CASSQDRRAHVDNEKLFF
cdr3_length: 16; clone_size: NA; j_call: TRBJ2-1; v_call: TRBV19; d_call: NA; cdr3_nt: TGTGCCAGTACCCCAAGCAGCAGGAGGTCCTACAATGAGCAGTTCTTC; cdr3_aa: CASTPSSRRSYNEQFF